Below, 32 T cell receptor beta chains from the same sample are listed, as sequenced in a study of HIV-infected patients and healthy controls. Reverse transcription used approximately 500 ng RNA and constant-region primers for alpha and beta. Using multiplexing indices, alpha and beta chain libraries were generated apart by chain-specific third strand synthesis. TCRdb re-analysed the 5' RACE reads in MiXCR, keeping a single row per CDR3 protein. The table shows roughly 16,000 distinct CDR3 sequences, with 5.5% occurring only once. All unsorted peripheral T cells were captured because whole blood was used without fractionation. The sample comprised blood. These receptors were taken from an adult in good health.

The chain combines TRBV7-2 with TRBJ2-5; TRBD2 matches at 11 bases. With V trimmed by 6 bases and J by 0 bases, 15 bases remained unmatched. The V gene's germline CDR1 is SGHTA and CDR2 FQGNSA. CDR3 length: 19 amino acids. CDR3 nucleotide sequence: TGTGCCAGCAGAATGGACTTAGCGGGGGGGCAAAGGTACCAAGAGACCCAGTACTTC. Translation gives CASRMDLAGGQRYQETQYF.

This clonotype was counted at least ten times. This chain connects TRBV3-1 to TRBJ2-2, with D possibly being TRBD1 or TRBD2 (5 bases each). Per germline, CDR1 LGHDT and CDR2 YNNKEL (reference sequence). The V gene lost 1 base and the J gene lost 6 bases, with 15 bases spanning the gap. The CDR3 sequence is 16 residues long. CDR3 loop: CASSQVSWLGAGELFF. The CDR3 bases are TGTGCCAGCAGCCAAGTTTCTTGGTTGGGGGCCGGGGAGCTGTTTTTT.

This clonotype appeared many times. The J gene is TRBJ2-1, the V gene TRBV5-1; 7 nucleotides agree with TRBD1. CDR3 length: 15 amino acids. The J segment lost 2 bases and the V segment lost 4 bases, leaving 6 bases of the junction unmatched. Germline CDR1 is SGHRS and CDR2 is YFSETQ. The CDR3 loop is CASSQTGQAYNEQFF. The CDR3 DNA sequence: TGCGCCAGCAGCCAAACCGGACAGGCCTACAATGAGCAGTTCTTC.

This clonotype was seen ten or more times. This chain joins TRBV5-1 and TRBJ2-1; no definite D call. CDR3 size: 13 residues. V was cut by 0 bases and J by 5 bases, with 6 bases left in between. The germline CDR1 and CDR2 sequences are SGHRS and YFSETQ. The CDR3 coding sequence is TGCGCCAGCAGCTTGGGGCACAACAATGAGCAGTTCTTC. Its protein product is CASSLGHNNEQFF. The full variable domain, in which reference TRBV5-1 and TRBJ2-1 provide the parts outside the CDR3, is KAGVTQTPRYLIKTRGQQVTLSCSPISGHRSVSWYQQTPGQGLQFLFEYFSETQRNKGNFPGRFSGRQFSNSRSEMNVSTLELGDSALYLCASSLGHNNEQFFGPGTRLTVL.

This clonotype came up many times. This chain connects TRBV7-6 to TRBJ1-5; D gene ambiguous. Germline CDR1 reads SGHVS; CDR2 reads FNYEAQ. V dropped 1 base and J dropped 2 bases, with 9 bases sitting between them. The length of the CDR3 is 15 residues. CDR3 sequence (DNA): TGTGCCAGCAGCTTAGAAGCGATGGGCAATCAGCCCCAGCATTTT. It specifies CASSLEAMGNQPQHF.

Ten or more counts support this clonotype. The chain combines TRBV12-3 or TRBV12-4 with TRBJ2-2, with a possible D match to TRBD2 (5 bases). The V and J ends lost 5 bases and 4 bases respectively, with 11 bases between them. The CDR3 consists of 14 residues. For the CDR3, the DNA is TGTGCCAGCAGTCTGCGGACTGGCACCGGGGAGCTGTTTTTT. Protein product: CASSLRTGTGELFF.

This clonotype counts as medium-sized. The rearrangement joins TRBV29-1 to TRBJ2-3; 14 bases are a match to TRBD2. This CDR3 contains 15 residues. The V and J ends lost 6 bases and 4 bases, in that order; junction bases with no gene match: 6. Germline loops: CDR1 SQVTM, CDR2 ANQGSEA. This CDR3 reads CSVPGLAGGADTQYF. DNA of the CDR3: TGCAGCGTCCCAGGACTAGCGGGGGGTGCAGATACGCAGTATTTT.

This clonotype was counted ten times or more. J is TRBJ1-5 and V is TRBV20-1; D is perhaps TRBD1 (5 bases). The CDR3 sequence is 14 residues long. Germline CDR1 DFQATT, CDR2 SNEGSKA (reference sequence). The V end lost 3 bases, the J end lost 2 bases, and 11 bases lay between the germline ends. The CDR3 DNA follows: TGCAGTGCTAGGGGGGGTATGGGCAATCAGCCCCAGCATTTT. As protein: CSARGGMGNQPQHF.

This clonotype was counted at least ten times. This chain uses TRBV7-9 with TRBJ1-6; no clear D. This CDR3 has 16 residues. Per germline, CDR1 SEHNR and CDR2 FQNEAQ (reference sequence). Trimming cost V 0 bases and J 10 bases, with 16 bases left between them. Here the CDR3 DNA reads TGTGCCAGCAGCTTAGCGCCCCACCCATCGGCGTCACCCCTCCACTTT. Translated: CASSLAPHPSASPLHF. Full variable domain (remainder filled in from reference TRBV7-9 and TRBJ1-6): DTGVSQNPRHKITKRGQNVTFRCDPISEHNRLYWYRQTLGQGPEFLTYFQNEAQLEKSRLLSDRFSAERPKGSFSTLEIQRTEQGDSAMYLCASSLAPHPSASPLHFGNGTRLTVT.

This clonotype has ten or more counts. The chain uses TRBV6-2 or TRBV6-3 and TRBJ1-6, with 7 nucleotides matching TRBD1. Per germline, CDR1 MNHEY and CDR2 SVGEGT. This CDR3 has 14 residues. The J segment lost 8 bases and the V segment lost 4 bases, leaving 5 bases of the junction unmatched. DNA for the CDR3: TGTGCCAGCAGTTCAGCGGACAGGTATTCACCCCTCCACTTT. It encodes CASSSADRYSPLHF.

Relative to its sample, this clonotype is medium-sized. The gene calls are TRBV7-2 and TRBJ2-3; D is ambiguous. The CDR3 extends over 13 amino acids. CDR1 is SGHTA, CDR2 FQGNSA, per germline. Trimming stripped 5 bases from V and 5 bases from J, with 11 bases between. Here the CDR3 reads CASSPTWLDTQYF. The CDR3 DNA follows: TGTGCCAGCAGCCCTACCTGGTTAGATACGCAGTATTTT.

This clonotype showed up many times. The V and J genes are TRBV7-2 and TRBJ2-2; D gene unclear. V dropped 1 base and J dropped 2 bases, with 11 bases sitting between them. Germline V gene sequence: CDR1 SGHTA, CDR2 FQGNSA. The CDR3 contains 16 residues. DNA for the CDR3: TGTGCCAGCAGCTTAGTAGGGTCCCCAAACACCGGGGAGCTGTTTTTT. Its protein product is CASSLVGSPNTGELFF.

This clonotype appeared many times. The chain employs TRBV12-3 or TRBV12-4 and TRBJ2-3; no firm D call. The V end was cut by 2 bases, the J end by 5 bases, with 17 bases between. CDR3 length: 16 residues. The CDR3 reads CASSLQPDPRVDTQYF. DNA of the CDR3: TGTGCCAGCAGTTTACAGCCGGATCCTCGGGTAGATACGCAGTATTTT.

This clonotype is categorized as medium-sized. This chain connects TRBV9 to TRBJ2-5; maybe TRBD1 (6 bases). Trimming removed 2 bases at V and 3 bases at J, with 14 bases between. Germline V CDR1 and CDR2: SGDLS, YYNGEE. This CDR3 has 15 residues. The CDR3: CASSVAGTREETQYF. Written as DNA, the CDR3 is TGTGCCAGCAGCGTGGCAGGGACAAGGGAAGAGACCCAGTACTTC.

This clonotype has ten or more counts. This chain links TRBV28 with TRBJ1-5; D call uncertain. The CDR3 sequence is 13 residues long. Trimming cost V 5 bases and J 5 bases, with 10 bases left between them. Germline V gene lookup returns CDR1 MDHEN and CDR2 SYDVKM. The CDR3 loop reads CASSDTQDQPQHF. The CDR3 DNA is TGTGCCAGCAGTGACACCCAGGATCAGCCCCAGCATTTT.

This clonotype was found many times. J is TRBJ1-1 and V is TRBV6-6; D is unresolved. The CDR3 loop spans 12 amino acids. The V end was cut by 8 bases, the J end by 7 bases, with 14 bases between. Per germline, CDR1 MNHNY and CDR2 SVGAGI (reference sequence). In DNA form, the CDR3 reads TGTGCCAGCGGTCCCGGTATTCATGAAGCTTTCTTT. This codes for CASGPGIHEAFF.

This clonotype is termed medium-sized. V and J are TRBV20-1 and TRBJ2-1; possibly TRBD2 for D (6 bases). The ends were cut back, 5 bases at V and 1 base at J, with 15 bases in the middle. The CDR3 contains 15 residues. Germline V gene sequence: CDR1 DFQATT, CDR2 SNEGSKA (reference sequence). For the CDR3, the DNA is TGCAGTGCTTGTAAAGGGGCGGGATCCTACAATGAGCAGTTCTTC. As protein: CSACKGAGSYNEQFF.

This clonotype is medium-sized (0.01 to 0.1%) by share. The chain uses TRBV6-1 and TRBJ2-7, with 7 bases identical to TRBD1. The CDR3 runs 15 residues. Per germline, CDR1 MNHNS and CDR2 SASEGT. V lost 4 bases and J lost 2; bases outside the gene matches: 8. Here the CDR3 DNA reads TGTGCCAGCAGTGCTTCTCAGGGGGTAGCCTACGAGCAGTACTTC. Translating gives CASSASQGVAYEQYF.

This clonotype was detected many times. CDR3 protein: CASSRTGEQYF. In DNA, the CDR3 is TGTGCCAGCAGTAGGACTGGTGAGCAGTACTTC. The V call is TRBV12-3 or TRBV12-4, the J call TRBJ2-7; possible D gene TRBD2, 5 bases. The V end lost 5 bases, the J end lost 7 bases, and 9 bases lay between the germline ends. The length of the CDR3 is 11 residues.

There are many counts of this clonotype. The rearrangement links TRBV5-1 to TRBJ2-7, with 8 bases lining up with TRBD2. The V segment lost 1 base and the J segment 7 bases; nucleotides outside the gene matches: 7. The V gene's germline CDR1 is SGHRS and CDR2 YFSETQ. The CDR3 has 14 amino acids. Written as DNA, the CDR3 is TGCGCCAGCAGCTTGCTTAGCGGGGTGCCAGAGCAGTACTTC. Translated: CASSLLSGVPEQYF. The full variable domain, its missing parts supplied by reference TRBV5-1 and TRBJ2-7, is KAGVTQTPRYLIKTRGQQVTLSCSPISGHRSVSWYQQTPGQGLQFLFEYFSETQRNKGNFPGRFSGRQFSNSRSEMNVSTLELGDSALYLCASSLLSGVPEQYFGPGTRLTVT.

This clonotype has a count of ten or more. The chain links TRBV12-3 or TRBV12-4 to TRBJ1-6, with TRBD1 matching 7 bases. J gave up 9 bases and V 2 bases, and 13 bases lay outside the gene matches. The length of the CDR3 is 17 residues. The DNA for the CDR3 is TGTGCCAGCAGTTTAAATAGAGGGGGCCCAGGTAGTTCACCCCTCCACTTT. This encodes CASSLNRGGPGSSPLHF.

This clonotype appeared many times. This chain connects TRBV18 to TRBJ1-5; a weak D match, TRBD1 (5 bases). V lost 3 bases and J lost 7, with 10 bases in between. This CDR3 region has 13 residues. Per germline, CDR1 KGHSH and CDR2 LQKENI. CDR3 residues: CASSPTGGQPQHF. The CDR3 coding sequence is TGTGCCAGCTCACCGACTGGGGGACAGCCCCAGCATTTT.

This clonotype appeared many times. CDR3 DNA sequence: TGTGCCAGCAGTTTATCTGGGTACACTGAAGCTTTCTTT. Amino acids: CASSLSGYTEAFF. The rearrangement links TRBV28 to TRBJ1-1; no definite D call. The germline V gene encodes CDR1 MDHEN and CDR2 SYDVKM. This CDR3 has 13 residues. V was trimmed by 1 base and J by 3 bases, leaving 6 bases between them. The whole variable domain, filled in from reference TRBV28 and TRBJ1-1, reads DVKVTQSSRYLVKRTGEKVFLECVQDMDHENMFWYRQDPGLGLRLIYFSYDVKMKEKGDIPEGYSVSREKKERFSLILESASTNQTSMYLCASSLSGYTEAFFGQGTRLTVV.

In this sample, this clonotype turned up many times. The rearrangement uses TRBV5-1 and TRBJ2-2; 9 nucleotides align to TRBD1. The CDR3 loop spans 18 amino acids. Germline assignment: CDR1 SGHRS and CDR2 YFSETQ. Trimming cost V 4 bases and J 6 bases; bases outside gene matches: 16. CDR3 bases: TGCGCCAGCAGCCGCAATTCCGGGACAGGGTTTTCGGCCGGGGAGCTGTTTTTT. This sequence encodes CASSRNSGTGFSAGELFF.

This clonotype is medium-sized (0.01 to 0.1%). The chain combines TRBV12-3 or TRBV12-4 with TRBJ1-2; 7 bases align to TRBD1. Trimming took 4 bases from V and 6 from J; bases not matched to a gene: 8. The CDR3 consists of 14 residues. The CDR3 region is CASSYDGTAHGYTF. DNA for the CDR3: TGTGCCAGCAGTTATGATGGGACAGCCCATGGCTACACCTTC.

This clonotype was seen repeatedly, ten times or more. V gene TRBV5-1 combines with J gene TRBJ1-1; 8 positions match TRBD1. The V and J ends lost 2 bases and 6 bases, in that order; junction bases with no gene match: 12. Looked up from germline, CDR1 is SGHRS and CDR2 is YFSETQ. The CDR3 is 16 amino acids. The CDR3 coding sequence is TGCGCCAGCAGCTTAGTAACCGGGACAGGCTCGTCTGAAGCTTTCTTT. Protein sequence: CASSLVTGTGSSEAFF.

This clonotype appeared a few times. The rearrangement joins TRBV3-1 to TRBJ2-3; TRBD2 matches 8 bases. Germline trimming cut 5 bases from V and 0 bases from J; bases unmatched to any gene: 4. The CDR3 totals 15 residues. Germline loops: CDR1 LGHDT, CDR2 YNNKEL (reference sequence). The CDR3, as DNA: TGTGCCAGCAGCGGACTAGCTCTAAGCACAGATACGCAGTATTTT. It specifies CASSGLALSTDTQYF.

This clonotype has a count of ten or more. This chain links TRBV2 with TRBJ1-2; D might be TRBD1 (5 bases). Trimming stripped 7 bases from V and 2 bases from J, with 14 bases between. The CDR3 runs to 14 residues. Per germline, CDR1 SNHLY and CDR2 FYNNEI. Here the CDR3 DNA reads TGTGCCAGCACCAGGCCCCCAGGGAACTATGGCTACACCTTC. Its translation is CASTRPPGNYGYTF.

This clonotype has ten or more counts. The J gene is TRBJ2-4, the V gene TRBV7-2; weak D call: TRBD2 (7 bases). Germline V CDR1 and CDR2: SGHTA, FQGNSA. V was pared by 0 bases and J by 1 base, with 13 bases between. This CDR3 is 17 amino acids long. CDR3: CASSLAGRGGAKNIQYF. The CDR3 nucleotides read TGTGCCAGCAGCTTAGCGGGCAGGGGAGGGGCCAAAAACATTCAGTACTTC. Supplemented by reference TRBV7-2 and TRBJ2-4, the full variable domain reads GAGVSQSPSNKVTEKGKDVELRCDPISGHTALYWYRQSLGQGLEFLIYFQGNSAPDKSGLPSDRFSAERTGGSVSTLTIQRTQQEDSAVYLCASSLAGRGGAKNIQYFGAGTRLSVL.

This clonotype was observed many times. The chain combines TRBV4-3 with TRBJ2-3, with TRBD2 matching 12 bases. Germline V gives CDR1 LGHNA, CDR2 YSLEER. V trimming: 4 bases; J trimming: 6 bases; junction bases outside the gene matches: 8. This CDR3 region has 16 residues. The CDR3 DNA is TGCGCCAGCAGCCCGGATCTAGCGGGGGGGGCGGATACGCAGTATTTT. It translates to CASSPDLAGGADTQYF.

This clonotype was observed at least ten times. The CDR3 here is CARTEIAKNIQYF. In DNA, the CDR3 is TGTGCCAGGACGGAGATAGCCAAAAACATTCAGTACTTC. V gene TRBV2 combines with J gene TRBJ2-4, with D unresolved. V was clipped by 9 bases and J by 0 bases, with 9 bases between them. In germline, CDR1 is SNHLY, CDR2 FYNNEI. The CDR3 has 13 residues.

This clonotype was recorded at least ten times. In DNA form, the CDR3 reads TGTGCCAGCAGTGAGACCCGATATGGGGAGCTGTTTTTT. Amino acid sequence: CASSETRYGELFF. J is TRBJ2-2 and V is TRBV2, with D unclear. Trimming shortened V by 3 bases and J by 8 bases, and 10 bases separated the two germline ends. The CDR3 runs 13 residues. CDR1 and CDR2 (germline): SNHLY, FYNNEI.